This T cell receptor beta chain is from a study of molecular identifiers for immune sequencing clone quantification (dated by TCRdb to the late 2010s). In terms of the full investigation: For a replicate experiment, the RNA from either approximately 20,000 or 100,000 naive CD8 T cells was divided into five aliquots, and four of those aliquots went on to sequencing. The study was a methods study using CD8 T cells to benchmark molecular-identifier clustering-based TCR repertoire sequencing (MIDCIRS) and TCR RNA copy counting. Paper-wide results and their limitations: Without barcode sub-clustering, chimeric consensus sequences inflated TCR diversity; chimeras reached as high as 47%. Spiked-in Jurkat TCR RNA equivalent to a single cell was reported to be detectable even among approximately 900,000 naive CD8 T cells. Highly expanded clone sizes could be underestimated because identical TCR molecules may share a barcode. Modeling gave about 3 recovered TCR RNA copies per cell versus about 10 by digital PCR, implying about 30% capture efficiency. Clones above 20 RNA copies held over 99% of molecules in CMV-specific effector cells but under 1% in naive cells. Naive libraries contained spiked-in Jurkat TCR RNA (more than nine copies' worth), which is not part of the donor repertoire.

Preparation of the library involved PCR. Reads for this sample came from a NextSeq 500. Preparation of bulk TCR libraries followed a previously described approach, with the TCR primers listed in Table S5. The Qiagen AllPrep DNA/RNA kit was used to purify total RNA. Before analysis, reads from multiple sequencing runs of the same library were pooled. The authors' analysis ran thus. Reads were retained only if an exact TCR constant sequence was present, and the retained reads were trimmed to 150 nt and grouped according to their 12-nt molecular barcodes. Within each barcode group, reads were sub-clustered at a 15% Levenshtein threshold, and quality-weighted consensus sequences were built per RNA molecule. Non-functional sequences were discarded, and so were lower-count sequences lying one edit away from another sequence. Barcode sub-clusters with fewer than 20% of the maximum read count were removed, based on fitting two negative binomial distributions. TCRdb passed the public sequencing reads through fastp at Q25 and MiXCR, retaining productive beta sequences. Every entry covers one CDR3 protein and lists the most common genes and DNA from its rows. For this entry, the V and J calls and clone size follow TCRdb and not the study's own pipeline. The sample table lists hundreds of thousands of distinct CDR3 sequences, around 25% of them with a count of one. Roughly 0.83% of the sample is held by the ten biggest clonotypes.

Libraries of naive CD8 T cells were built from around 20,000 to 990,000 sorted cells, with 10%, 30% or 50% of the purified RNA used. On a BD FACSAria II, naive CD8 T cells were FACS-sorted as CD8+CD4-CCR7+CD45RA+ and collected into RLT Plus buffer. To test detection sensitivity, Jurkat RNA equivalent to about eleven TCR copies was spiked into samples of roughly 18,000-1,000,000 naive CD8 T cells. CD8 T cells were enriched using RosetteSep CD8+ T Cell Enrichment Cocktail and Ficoll-Paque, and the enriched cells then underwent ACK red cell lysis. Concerning this clonotype itself: No antigen is known for it. Sequence at one end of the junction differs from germline and may be a read error.

The sample was naive CD8+ T cells from blood, with Jurkat cell RNA spiked in. What the cell subset or site label conveys for this sample: FACS-sorted CD8+CD4-CCR7+CD45RA+ naive T cells. The sequence derives from a human donor in good health. Some libraries in this study had Jurkat cell RNA spiked in.

The DNA sequence reads TGTGCCAGCTGCTTAACCGGGCTCCCTAATGAAAAACTGTTTTTT. It is translated as CASCLTGLPNEKLFF. The sequence links TRBV11-2 to TRBJ1-4; no D gene is confidently identified. The CDR3, cysteine through phenylalanine, is 15 amino acids long. The DNA shown is the 45-base CDR3, in frame from base 1. The CDR1 and CDR2 encoded by the germline V gene are SGHAT and FQNNGV. Extended through the reference TRBV11-2 and TRBJ1-4 proteins, this CDR3 yields the full variable domain: EAGVAQSPRYKIIEKRQSVAFWCNPISGHATLYWYQQILGQGPKLLIQFQNNGVVDDSQLPKDRFSAERLKGVDSTLKIQPAKLEDSAVYLCASCLTGLPNEKLFFGSGTQLSVL.